The 10 T cell receptor beta chains below come from one sample, sequenced in a study of T cell responses to AZD1222 COVID-19 vaccine. Sequencing used immunoSEQ multiplex PCR; TCRdb keeps in-frame clones, though not all of them. The profile shows 130,000 to 150,000 clones, 90% to 95% of them singletons. Sequencing used peripheral blood, obtained after recovery from COVID-19. These receptors came from an adult who had recovered from COVID-19.

The CDR3 is CASSLNGNEQFF. The CDR3 nucleotides are TGTGCCAGCAGCTTGAACGGCAATGAGCAGTTCTTC. The chain has TRBV5-6 and TRBJ2-1; the D is unclear. The V and J ends lost 1 base and 6 bases respectively, with 5 bases between them. CDR1 and CDR2 from the germline V gene are SGHDT and YYEEEE. The CDR3 runs to 12 residues.

The chain employs TRBV19 and TRBJ1-3, with a tentative D call TRBD1 (5 bases). Per germline, CDR1 LNHDA and CDR2 SQIVND (reference sequence). This CDR3 region has 15 residues. The V end was cut by 3 bases, the J end by 0 bases, with 9 bases between. The CDR3 loop is CASSIDRSSGNTIYF. DNA of the CDR3: TGTGCCAGTAGTATCGACAGAAGCTCTGGAAACACCATATATTTT.

This rearrangement joins TRBV3-1 (or the pseudogene TRBV3-2) to TRBJ2-5; D remains unclear. V lost 0 bases, J lost 2 bases, and 22 bases lay in between. Germline V CDR1 and CDR2: LGHDT, YNNKEL (reference sequence). The CDR3 length is 19 residues. The CDR3 region is CASSQDEPVYTQTQETQYF. The CDR3 region has the DNA TGTGCCAGCAGCCAAGATGAGCCAGTTTACACACAAACTCAAGAGACCCAGTACTTC.

The chain employs TRBV11-1 and TRBJ2-2; D is possibly TRBD1 (6 bases). The V and J ends lost 5 bases and 6 bases respectively, with 13 bases between them. The CDR3 covers 14 residues. CDR1 SGHAT and CDR2 FQDESV come from the germline V gene (reference sequence). CDR3: CASSPGQHAGELFF. CDR3 DNA: TGTGCCAGCAGCCCTGGACAGCACGCCGGGGAGCTGTTTTTT.

This rearrangement joins TRBV15 to TRBJ1-3; D uncertain. V lost 1 base to trimming and J lost 0 bases, with 10 bases between them. Germline V gene lookup returns CDR1 LNHNV and CDR2 YYDKDF (reference sequence). The CDR3 length is 16 residues. The CDR3 sequence is CATSRVPADSGNTIYF. The CDR3 DNA sequence: TGTGCCACCAGCAGAGTTCCGGCAGACTCTGGAAACACCATATATTTT.

This clone was detected only once. The V and J genes are TRBV5-1 and TRBJ2-1, with D perhaps being TRBD1 or TRBD2 (5 bases each). This CDR3 has 16 amino acids. CDR1 SGHRS and CDR2 YFSETQ come from the germline V gene. V was cut by 7 bases and J by 6 bases, with 23 bases left in between. The CDR3 nucleotides are TGCGCCAGCCCTGGACGGGGTGGGGCGGAGCGCAATGAGCAGTTCTTC. Translating it yields CASPGRGGAERNEQFF.

This sequence joins TRBV7-2 and TRBJ2-2; 14 bases align to TRBD2. V lost 5 bases to trimming and J lost 6 bases; unmatched junction nucleotides: 8. Germline V gene lookup returns CDR1 SGHTA and CDR2 FQGNSA. The CDR3 runs 17 residues. CDR3 in amino acids: CASSPGLAGGPPGELFF. The CDR3 DNA is TGTGCCAGCAGCCCCGGACTAGCGGGAGGCCCCCCCGGGGAGCTGTTTTTT.

The chain employs TRBV3-1 (or the pseudogene TRBV3-2) and TRBJ2-7; the D gene is possibly TRBD2 (6 bases). The V end lost 1 base, the J end lost 6 bases, and 13 bases lay between the germline ends. The CDR3 contains 14 residues. Germline V gives CDR1 LGHDT, CDR2 YNNKEL (reference sequence). The CDR3 sequence: CASSQGAGRGEQYF. CDR3 nucleotides: TGTGCCAGCAGCCAAGGTGCGGGGCGCGGCGAGCAGTACTTC.

J is TRBJ1-5 and V is TRBV7-2; D not certain. CDR3 size: 14 residues. Germline assignment: CDR1 SGHTA and CDR2 FQGNSA. V gave up 5 bases and J gave up 4 bases, with 12 bases separating them. CDR3 residues: CASSPGLMNQPQHF. The DNA of the CDR3 is TGTGCCAGCAGCCCAGGACTGATGAATCAGCCCCAGCATTTT.

J is TRBJ2-7 and V is TRBV11-2; D remains unclear. CDR3 length: 14 amino acids. The germline gives CDR1 SGHAT, CDR2 FQNNGV. Trimming left V 5 bases short and J 4 bases short, with 15 bases between. CDR3 amino acids: CASSLSEIQYEQYF. The CDR3 DNA reads as TGTGCCAGCAGCCTGAGCGAGATTCAGTACGAGCAGTACTTC.